Presented here are 32 T cell receptor beta chains from one specimen sequenced in a study of cytomegalovirus exposure and HLA in healthy donors. PCR primers comprised 60 Vbeta and 13 Jbeta primers. The method was immunoSEQ multiplex PCR; TCRdb's version includes in-frame clones alone and lacks a portion of them. The sample comprises roughly 150,000 clones, less than 90% of which are singletons, and roughly 1% rests with the top ten. The sequencing sample was made of PBMCs. Receptor source: a man aged 25 to 40 in good health and CMV-seronegative.

The chain employs TRBV5-5 and TRBJ2-5; TRBD1 agrees at 7 bases. The V gene end was trimmed by 1 base and the J gene end by 7 bases; junction bases not matched to a gene: 16. The V gene's germline CDR1 is SGHKS and CDR2 YYEKEE (reference sequence). This CDR3 has 17 amino acids. The CDR3: CASSLRSSGTALVTQYF. Here the CDR3 DNA reads TGTGCCAGCAGCTTGAGATCCTCCGGGACAGCGCTGGTGACCCAGTACTTC.

The chain uses TRBV5-1 and TRBJ1-2, with a possible D match to TRBD1 (5 bases). Trimming left V 0 bases short and J 3 bases short, with 12 bases between. The CDR3 covers 15 residues. Germline CDR1 is SGHRS and CDR2 is YFSETQ. CDR3 nucleotides: TGCGCCAGCAGCTTGGTCGGCGGGGGTGACTATGGCTACACCTTC. This gives the protein CASSLVGGGDYGYTF.

The chain uses TRBV5-1 and TRBJ2-4, with D maybe TRBD2 (5 bases). Looked up from germline, CDR1 is SGHRS and CDR2 is YFSETQ. The CDR3 is 15 amino acids. Trimming took 0 bases from V and 9 from J, leaving 16 bases between them. CDR3 region: CASSLGAGLVSIQYF. CDR3 DNA: TGCGCCAGCAGCTTGGGGGCGGGTCTGGTCAGCATTCAGTACTTC.

The rearrangement uses TRBV6-5 and TRBJ2-2, with D perhaps matching TRBD1 (5 bases). This CDR3 is built from 11 residues. Trimming stripped 6 bases from V and 7 bases from J, with 6 bases between. Germline loops: CDR1 MNHEY, CDR2 SVGAGI. The CDR3 DNA follows: TGTGCCAGCAGGCAGGGCGGGGAGCTGTTTTTT. Translated, it gives CASRQGGELFF.

The chain joins TRBV5-8 to TRBJ1-2; TRBD1 matches 12 bases. This CDR3 is built from 17 residues. Germline loops: CDR1 SGHTS, CDR2 YDEGEE. Losses at the gene ends were 7 bases for V and 8 bases for J; bases not matched to a gene: 18. The CDR3 loop is CASPATPGTGGRGGYTF. The CDR3 DNA reads TGTGCCAGCCCGGCAACCCCCGGGACAGGGGGCAGAGGGGGCTACACCTTC.

The rearrangement joins TRBV19 to TRBJ1-2, with D possibly matching TRBD1 (5 bases). CDR1 LNHDA and CDR2 SQIVND come from the germline V gene (reference sequence). The CDR3 sequence is 14 residues long. V dropped 1 base and J dropped 6 bases, with 12 bases sitting between them. The CDR3 DNA follows: TGTGCCAGTAGTATAGGGGACGGAGGGAATGGCTACACCTTC. Translating it yields CASSIGDGGNGYTF.

The chain joins TRBV19 to TRBJ2-7; 7 nucleotides agree with TRBD2. CDR1 LNHDA and CDR2 SQIVND come from the germline V gene (reference sequence). After removal of 6 bases from V and 2 bases from J, the junction contained 10 bases not matched to a gene. The length of the CDR3 is 15 residues. The CDR3 spells CASSWTGGNTYEQYF. DNA for the CDR3: TGTGCCAGTAGCTGGACGGGGGGTAATACCTACGAGCAGTACTTC.

This chain connects TRBV5-4 to TRBJ1-1; the D gene is possibly TRBD1 (5 bases). The CDR3 sequence is 13 residues long. Germline V gives CDR1 SGHNT, CDR2 YYREEE (reference sequence). Trimming shortened V by 4 bases and J by 4 bases, and 11 bases separated the two germline ends. This CDR3 is CASSIGGTTEAFF. The CDR3 bases are TGTGCCAGCAGCATTGGAGGGACCACTGAAGCTTTCTTT.

This rearrangement joins TRBV6-4 to TRBJ2-7, with TRBD2 matching 7 bases. The CDR3 spans 13 residues. The trim removed 6 bases at V and 2 bases at J, leaving 4 bases unmatched. Germline V CDR1 and CDR2: MRHNA, SNTAGT. The CDR3 here is CASRSREAYEQYF. DNA for the CDR3: TGTGCCAGCAGATCCCGGGAGGCCTACGAGCAGTACTTC.

The chain uses TRBV7-6 and TRBJ2-1; 9 bases are a match to TRBD1. Germline V gives CDR1 SGHVS, CDR2 FNYEAQ. V lost 1 base to trimming and J lost 3 bases; unmatched junction nucleotides: 1. This CDR3 has 15 amino acids. The DNA for the CDR3 is TGTGCCAGCAGCTTAGGGACAGGGGACTACAATGAGCAGTTCTTC. Protein: CASSLGTGDYNEQFF.

The chain joins TRBV7-8 to TRBJ1-3; 7 bases line up with TRBD1. Germline loops: CDR1 SGHVS, CDR2 FQNEAQ. The CDR3 is 13 residues long. V lost 1 base, J lost 9 bases, and 3 bases stayed unmatched. The DNA of the CDR3 is TGTGCCAGCAGCTTAGAAGGGGGCGGCACCATATATTTT. Protein sequence: CASSLEGGGTIYF.

The rearrangement joins TRBV30 to TRBJ2-7, with D possibly matching TRBD1 (8 bases). Germline V gene data show CDR1 as GTSNPN and CDR2 as SVGIG (reference sequence). V lost 2 bases to trimming and J lost 3 bases, with 23 bases between them. This CDR3 spans 17 amino acids. The CDR3, as DNA: TGTGCCTGGAGTCAAGGACAGGGTCACGCGGGAGTCTACGAGCAGTACTTC. Protein product: CAWSQGQGHAGVYEQYF.

The V and J genes are TRBV5-1 and TRBJ2-2; D possibly corresponds to TRBD1 (5 bases). The CDR3 extends over 15 amino acids. The ends were cut back, 2 bases at V and 6 bases at J, with 14 bases in the middle. Germline V gives CDR1 SGHRS, CDR2 YFSETQ. DNA for the CDR3: TGCGCCAGCAGCTTCGGCTACACAGGTCCCGGGGAGCTGTTTTTT. Its translation: CASSFGYTGPGELFF.

V and J are TRBV7-9 and TRBJ2-7, with TRBD1 matching 10 bases. V was pared by 1 base and J by 3 bases, with 3 bases of the junction left unmatched. The CDR3 runs to 15 residues. CDR1 SEHNR and CDR2 FQNEAQ come from the germline V gene (reference sequence). The CDR3 nucleotides read TGTGCCAGCAGCTTAGTTGGGACAGGGGTCTACGAGCAGTACTTC. Its translation is CASSLVGTGVYEQYF.

The chain is built from TRBV6-6 and TRBJ2-1; 12 bases are a match to TRBD1. V was clipped by 2 bases and J by 6 bases; unmatched bases: 5. The CDR3 totals 16 residues. Germline CDR1 MNHNY, CDR2 SVGAGI (reference sequence). This CDR3 is CASSYLGQGAGNEQFF. CDR3 nucleotides: TGTGCCAGCAGTTACCTGGGACAGGGGGCGGGCAATGAGCAGTTCTTC.

Only a few counts were recorded for this clone. The genes are TRBV9 and TRBJ1-2; a possible D gene is TRBD1 (5 bases). Germline V CDR1 and CDR2: SGDLS, YYNGEE. V lost 0 bases and J 2 bases, leaving 17 bases between the germline ends. There are 17 residues in the CDR3. The DNA of the CDR3 is TGTGCCAGCAGCGTAGCACCCAGGGAACTATTAAACTATGGCTACACCTTC. Encoded protein: CASSVAPRELLNYGYTF.

This chain links TRBV10-1 with TRBJ2-7; D might be TRBD1 (5 bases). This CDR3 spans 13 amino acids. Germline CDR1 is WNHNN and CDR2 is SYGVQD (reference sequence). Trimming removed 3 bases at V and 1 base at J, with 7 bases between. Here the CDR3 reads CASSERGSYEQYF. CDR3 sequence (DNA): TGCGCCAGCAGTGAAAGGGGATCCTACGAGCAGTACTTC.

The chain combines TRBV6-1 with TRBJ1-5, with D unresolved. The CDR3 spans 13 residues. The V gene's germline CDR1 is MNHNS and CDR2 SASEGT. V dropped 3 bases and J dropped 6 bases, with 9 bases sitting between them. The CDR3 region is CASSDVRGQPQHF. CDR3 nucleotides: TGTGCCAGCAGTGATGTGAGAGGTCAGCCCCAGCATTTT.

The rearrangement joins TRBV18 to TRBJ1-3; the match to TRBD1 covers 7 bases. The ends lost 3 bases at V and 0 bases at J; junction bases unmatched: 14. This CDR3 contains 19 residues. Germline CDR1 and CDR2: KGHSH and LQKENI. The chain's CDR3 is CASSPPLRQGSGSGNTIYF. The CDR3, as DNA: TGTGCCAGCTCACCGCCCTTAAGACAGGGTAGTGGCTCTGGAAACACCATATATTTT.

The rearrangement joins TRBV5-4 to TRBJ1-4; TRBD1 is a possible D gene (5 bases). Trimming took off 1 base at V and 0 bases at J, with 10 bases between the two ends. Per the germline V gene, CDR1 is SGHNT and CDR2 is YYREEE (reference sequence). This CDR3 is built from 16 residues. The CDR3 DNA reads as TGTGCCAGCAGCTTGACCGGGGGAACAACTAATGAAAAACTGTTTTTT. Encoded protein: CASSLTGGTTNEKLFF. The complete variable domain, with remaining parts taken from reference TRBV5-4 and TRBJ1-4, reads ETGVTQSPTHLIKTRGQQVTLRCSSQSGHNTVSWYQQALGQGPQFIFQYYREEENGRGNFPPRFSGLQFPNYSSELNVNALELDDSALYLCASSLTGGTTNEKLFFGSGTQLSVL.

The chain carries TRBV5-1 and TRBJ2-5; 16 bases fit TRBD2. In germline, CDR1 is SGHRS, CDR2 YFSETQ. J gave up 5 bases and V 7 bases, and 2 bases lay outside the gene matches. CDR3 size: 14 residues. CDR3 protein: CASGTSGGAETQYF. The DNA of the CDR3 is TGCGCCAGCGGGACTAGCGGGGGGGCCGAGACCCAGTACTTC.

This sequence joins TRBV21-1 and TRBJ2-7; the table's D call, TRBD1, has no DNA check behind it. TRBV21-1 is marked as a pseudogene. CDR3 length equals 15 residues. CDR3 nucleotides: TGTGCCAGCAGCAAAGTCCGACAGCCCGGCTACGAGCAGTACTTC. Its translation: CASSKVRQPGYEQYF.

The J gene is TRBJ2-3, the V gene TRBV7-9; 8 positions match TRBD2. J was trimmed by 5 bases and V by 7 bases; bases with no gene match: 11. The germline V gene encodes CDR1 SEHNR and CDR2 FQNEAQ (reference sequence). The CDR3 sequence is 15 residues long. The CDR3 region has the DNA TGTGCCAGCACCGCCGGGGGGGGCGGTGGAGATACGCAGTATTTT. Amino acids: CASTAGGGGGDTQYF.

The V call is TRBV7-8, the J call TRBJ2-7, with no clear D. This CDR3 spans 14 amino acids. V was clipped by 1 base and J by 6 bases, with 13 bases between them. Germline CDR1 reads SGHVS; CDR2 reads FQNEAQ. CDR3 in amino acids: CASSLVGLMGEQYF. CDR3 bases: TGTGCCAGCAGCTTAGTGGGCCTAATGGGCGAGCAGTACTTC.

This clone showed up just once. The genes are TRBV9 and TRBJ1-6; a possible D gene is TRBD1 (6 bases). This CDR3 comprises 15 residues. Trimming left V 0 bases short and J 7 bases short, with 11 bases between. The V gene's germline CDR1 is SGDLS and CDR2 YYNGEE. CDR3 sequence: CASSVETGQNSPLHF. CDR3 in DNA: TGTGCCAGCAGCGTAGAAACAGGGCAAAATTCACCCCTCCACTTT.

This sequence joins TRBV4-2 and TRBJ1-4, with 7 nucleotides matching TRBD1. Germline CDR1 is LGHNA and CDR2 is YNFKEQ. The CDR3 runs 15 residues. V was pared by 0 bases and J by 5 bases, with 3 bases of the junction left unmatched. CDR3 sequence reads: CASSQEGQINEKLFF. DNA for the CDR3: TGTGCCAGCAGCCAAGAGGGACAGATCAATGAAAAACTGTTTTTT.

The V gene is TRBV28, the J gene TRBJ2-7, with 13 positions matching TRBD2. With V trimmed by 6 bases and J by 2 bases, 13 bases remained unmatched. Germline lookup yields CDR1 MDHEN and CDR2 SYDVKM. The CDR3 covers 18 residues. The CDR3 protein is CASRTGTSGASHTYEQYF. CDR3 coding DNA: TGTGCCAGCAGGACCGGGACTAGCGGGGCAAGCCACACCTACGAGCAGTACTTC.

This chain links TRBV27 with TRBJ1-4; 7 bases are a match to TRBD1. The CDR3 length is 14 residues. V trimming: 2 bases; J trimming: 10 bases; junction bases outside the gene matches: 7. Germline V gives CDR1 MNHEY, CDR2 SMNVEV (reference sequence). The CDR3 protein is CASSLNLGQRKLFF. The CDR3 DNA is TGTGCCAGCAGTTTAAATCTGGGACAGCGAAAACTGTTTTTT.

V and J are TRBV5-5 and TRBJ1-2; 7 bases match TRBD1. Germline V gives CDR1 SGHKS, CDR2 YYEKEE (reference sequence). Trimming removed 4 bases from V and 5 bases from J; junction bases left unmatched: 5. This CDR3 is 13 amino acids long. The CDR3 coding sequence is TGTGCCAGCAGCCCAGGACAGGCTTATGGCTACACCTTC. Protein: CASSPGQAYGYTF.

Only a few counts were recorded for this clone. CDR3 protein: CASSYDDRNTEAFF. The CDR3 bases are TGTGCCAGCAGCTACGATGACAGAAACACTGAAGCTTTCTTT. The chain joins TRBV7-9 to TRBJ1-1, with D possibly being TRBD1 (5 bases). Per germline, CDR1 SEHNR and CDR2 FQNEAQ (reference sequence). The CDR3 runs 14 residues. Trimming cost V 4 bases and J 2 bases, with 11 bases left between them.

The chain recombines TRBV5-1 with TRBJ2-4, with 11 bases lining up with TRBD1. CDR3 length equals 19 residues. The V and J ends lost 4 bases and 0 bases, in that order; junction bases with no gene match: 12. Per the germline V gene, CDR1 is SGHRS and CDR2 is YFSETQ. Here the CDR3 reads CASSLVVGQGVGAKNIQYF. In nucleotides, the CDR3 is TGCGCCAGCAGCCTTGTTGTGGGACAGGGGGTTGGAGCCAAAAACATTCAGTACTTC.

The genes are TRBV28 and TRBJ1-1; D perhaps matches TRBD1 (6 bases). CDR3 size: 18 residues. Trimming took off 2 bases at V and 1 base at J, with 20 bases between the two ends. Germline-derived CDR1 and CDR2 are MDHEN and SYDVKM. This CDR3 reads CASSLDPAMDSQNTEAFF. The CDR3 nucleotides read TGTGCCAGCAGTTTAGATCCCGCAATGGACAGCCAGAACACTGAAGCTTTCTTT. The full variable domain, in which reference TRBV28 and TRBJ1-1 provide the parts outside the CDR3, is DVKVTQSSRYLVKRTGEKVFLECVQDMDHENMFWYRQDPGLGLRLIYFSYDVKMKEKGDIPEGYSVSREKKERFSLILESASTNQTSMYLCASSLDPAMDSQNTEAFFGQGTRLTVV.